The rows below give T cell receptor beta chains drawn from one sample of a study of blood T cells in healthy people across ages. TCRdb re-called the 5' RACE reads with MiXCR, one entry per CDR3 protein. This table has about 800,000 distinct CDR3 sequences, around 25% appearing once. The same sample was also studied in work on T cells of mothers and their children.

The material sequenced was blood. The receptors stem from a boy between 10 and 17 years old in good health. The CDR3 runs from the conserved cysteine through the conserved F or W. A D gene is named only where the DNA matches it firmly. Size values are once, few and many counts, or a class for expanded clones, and some rows have none.

CSASREDLYEQYF | TGCAGTGCTAGCCGGGAGGACCTCTACGAGCAGTACTTC | TRBD2 | TRBJ2-7 | few | TRBV20-1
CSASAPSYNEQFF | TGCAGTGCTAGTGCTCCCTCCTACAATGAGCAGTTCTTC | - | TRBJ2-1 | few | TRBV20-1
CASTTSGQGDGGEQYF | TGTGCCAGCACCACGTCGGGACAGGGTGACGGGGGCGAGCAGTACTTC | TRBD1 | TRBJ2-7 | once | TRBV28
CASSYYRENEQFF | TGCGCCAGCAGCTACTACAGGGAAAATGAGCAGTTCTTC | - | TRBJ2-1 | few | TRBV5-1
CASSVGQGTDQPQHF | TGTGCCAGCAGCGTTGGACAGGGGACCGATCAGCCCCAGCATTTT | TRBD1 | TRBJ1-5 | - | TRBV9
CSARTASTDTQYF | TGCAGTGCCCGGACAGCTAGCACAGATACGCAGTATTTT | - | TRBJ2-3 | - | TRBV20-1
CSADGGWDGYTF | TGCAGCGCTGACGGTGGGTGGGATGGCTACACCTTC | - | TRBJ1-2 | - | TRBV29-1
CASSKADSLPYNEQFF | TGTGCCAGCAGCAAAGCGGACAGTCTCCCCTACAATGAGCAGTTCTTC | - | TRBJ2-1 | - | TRBV21-1
CASSAIGYGLTYGYTF | TGTGCCAGCAGCGCCATAGGGTATGGGTTAACCTATGGCTACACCTTC | - | TRBJ1-2 | - | TRBV28
CASSLQQGNTEAFF | TGCGCCAGCAGCTTACAGCAGGGGAACACTGAAGCTTTCTTT | - | TRBJ1-1 | few | TRBV5-1
CASSFIGEQYF | TGTGCCAGCAGCTTCATAGGCGAGCAGTACTTC | - | TRBJ2-7 | - | TRBV13